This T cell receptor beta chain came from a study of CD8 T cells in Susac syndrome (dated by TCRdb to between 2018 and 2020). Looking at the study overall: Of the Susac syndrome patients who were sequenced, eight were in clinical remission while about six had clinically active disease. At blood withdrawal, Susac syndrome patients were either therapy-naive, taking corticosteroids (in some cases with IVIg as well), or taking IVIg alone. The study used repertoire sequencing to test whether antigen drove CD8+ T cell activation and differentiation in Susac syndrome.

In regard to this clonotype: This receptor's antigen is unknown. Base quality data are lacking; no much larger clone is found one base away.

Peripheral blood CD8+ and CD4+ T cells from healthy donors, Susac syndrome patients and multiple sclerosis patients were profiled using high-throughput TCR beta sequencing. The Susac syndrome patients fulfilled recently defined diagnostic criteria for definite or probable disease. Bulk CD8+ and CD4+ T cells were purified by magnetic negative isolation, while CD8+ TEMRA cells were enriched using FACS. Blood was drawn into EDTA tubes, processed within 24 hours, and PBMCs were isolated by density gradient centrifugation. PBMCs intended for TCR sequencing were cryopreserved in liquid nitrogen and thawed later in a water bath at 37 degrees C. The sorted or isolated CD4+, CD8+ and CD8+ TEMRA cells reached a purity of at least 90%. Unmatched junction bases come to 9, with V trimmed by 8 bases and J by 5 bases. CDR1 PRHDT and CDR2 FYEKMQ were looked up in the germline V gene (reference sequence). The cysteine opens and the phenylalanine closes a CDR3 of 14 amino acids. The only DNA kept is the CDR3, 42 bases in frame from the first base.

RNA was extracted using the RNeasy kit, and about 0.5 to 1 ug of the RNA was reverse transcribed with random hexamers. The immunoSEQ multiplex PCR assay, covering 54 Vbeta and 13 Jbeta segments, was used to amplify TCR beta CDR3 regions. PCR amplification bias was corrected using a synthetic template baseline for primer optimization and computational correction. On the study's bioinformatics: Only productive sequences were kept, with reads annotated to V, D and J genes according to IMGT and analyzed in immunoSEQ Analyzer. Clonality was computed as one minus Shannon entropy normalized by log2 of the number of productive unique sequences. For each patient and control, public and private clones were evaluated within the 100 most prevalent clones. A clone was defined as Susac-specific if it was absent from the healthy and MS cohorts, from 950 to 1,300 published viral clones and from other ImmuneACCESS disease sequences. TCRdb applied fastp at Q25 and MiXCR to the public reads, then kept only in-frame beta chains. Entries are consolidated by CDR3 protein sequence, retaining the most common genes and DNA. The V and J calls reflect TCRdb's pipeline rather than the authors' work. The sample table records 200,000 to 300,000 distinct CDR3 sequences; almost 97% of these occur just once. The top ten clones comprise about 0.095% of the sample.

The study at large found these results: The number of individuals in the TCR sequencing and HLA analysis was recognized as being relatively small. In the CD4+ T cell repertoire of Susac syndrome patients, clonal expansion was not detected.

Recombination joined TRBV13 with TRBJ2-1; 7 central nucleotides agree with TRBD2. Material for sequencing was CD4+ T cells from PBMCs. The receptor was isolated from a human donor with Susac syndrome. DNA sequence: TGTGCCAGCGGGAGGGCGCCCGGGAACAATGAGCAGTTCTTC. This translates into CASGRAPGNNEQFF.